This entry lists 15 T cell receptor beta chains sequenced from one sample in a study of blood T cells in healthy people across ages. The authors ran a second PCR of about 7 to 11 cycles using a sample-barcoded 5' primer and a J-beta primer mix. TCRdb processed the 5' RACE reads anew with MiXCR; each CDR3 protein has one entry. The data contain roughly 700,000 distinct CDR3 sequences, about 34% of them seen just once; the ten biggest clones take up approximately 15%. Sequencing was performed on blood. The receptors here all came from a woman aged 80 or over in good health.

This rearrangement joins TRBV7-2 to TRBJ2-4; maybe TRBD1 (5 bases). V was clipped by 6 bases and J by 5 bases, with 17 bases between them. Germline loops: CDR1 SGHTA, CDR2 FQGNSA. The CDR3 sequence is 15 residues long. In DNA form, the CDR3 reads TGTGCCAGCAGTAAACAACAGGTGCGCCAAAACATTCAGTACTTC. This gives the protein CASSKQQVRQNIQYF.

This clonotype was seen ten or more times. The chain combines TRBV6-1 with TRBJ2-3; 8 bases are a match to TRBD1. V lost 7 bases to trimming and J lost 5 bases; unmatched junction nucleotides: 5. The germline V gene has CDR1 MNHNS and CDR2 SASEGT. The CDR3 length is 13 residues. CDR3 region: CASTRDRQDTQYF. CDR3 sequence (DNA): TGTGCCAGCACTAGGGACAGGCAAGATACGCAGTATTTT.

The table lists this clonotype with many counts. This chain connects TRBV6-6 to TRBJ2-7; 8 nucleotides line up with TRBD1. V was clipped by 2 bases and J by 3 bases; unmatched bases: 9. Germline lookup yields CDR1 MNHNY and CDR2 SVGAGI (reference sequence). This CDR3 is built from 16 residues. The chain's CDR3 is CASSYPGTGWNYEQYF. CDR3 DNA: TGTGCCAGCAGTTACCCGGGGACAGGATGGAACTACGAGCAGTACTTC.

This clonotype appeared a few times. This chain uses TRBV20-1 with TRBJ1-5; 10 bases are shared with TRBD1. Per the germline V gene, CDR1 is DFQATT and CDR2 is SNEGSKA (reference sequence). The CDR3 length is 15 residues. J was trimmed by 8 bases and V by 3 bases; bases with no gene match: 10. Here the CDR3 DNA reads TGCAGTGCTAGTTTGACAGGGGGCCTGGTTAAGCCCCAGCATTTT. This encodes CSASLTGGLVKPQHF.

Turning to this clonotype: The junction and the germline gene differ at one end; a read error may be behind it. The chain uses TRBV7-7 and TRBJ2-1, with a weak D call TRBD1 (5 bases). CDR1 and CDR2 from the germline V gene are SSHAT and FNYEAQ (reference sequence). CDR3 length: 16 amino acids. The CDR3 is CASSPMTASLSNEQFF. The DNA for the CDR3 is TGTGCTAGCAGCCCCATGACAGCTTCCCTGTCCAATGAGCAGTTCTTC. Drawing the rest from reference TRBV7-7 and TRBJ2-1, the complete variable domain is GAGVSQSPRYKVTKRGQDVTLRCDPISSHATLYWYQQALGQGPEFLTYFNYEAQPDKSGLPSDRFSAERPEGSISTLTIQRTEQRDSAMYRCASSPMTASLSNEQFFGPGTRLTVL.

In DNA, the CDR3 is TGCAGTGCTAGCCCCCCGGGACAGGGGGGGGAAAAACTGTTTTTT. Translating gives CSASPPGQGGEKLFF. This chain links TRBV20-1 with TRBJ1-4; 11 positions agree with TRBD1. The germline gives CDR1 DFQATT, CDR2 SNEGSKA (reference sequence). After removal of 3 bases from V and 8 bases from J, the junction contained 8 bases not matched to a gene. The CDR3 extends over 15 amino acids.

This clonotype has just a few counts. The rearrangement links TRBV30 to TRBJ2-6, with D tentatively TRBD2 (6 bases). This CDR3 comprises 14 residues. Trimming stripped 4 bases from V and 0 bases from J, with 7 bases between. The germline CDR1 and CDR2 sequences are GTSNPN and SVGIG (reference sequence). This CDR3 reads CAWTAGSGANVLTF. As DNA, the CDR3 is TGTGCCTGGACAGCGGGCTCTGGGGCCAACGTCCTGACTTTC.

There are many counts of this clonotype. The chain couples TRBV4-2 to TRBJ2-5, with 12 bases aligning to TRBD2. V lost 3 bases and J lost 0; bases outside the gene matches: 11. The CDR3 sequence is 19 residues long. From germline, CDR1 is LGHNA and CDR2 YNFKEQ. CDR3 amino acids: CASSQRTSGAQTYQETQYF. The CDR3 bases are TGTGCCAGCAGCCAGCGGACTAGCGGGGCCCAAACGTACCAAGAGACCCAGTACTTC.

This clonotype has at least ten counts. The chain has TRBV30 and TRBJ1-2; the D gene is possibly TRBD1 (5 bases). The germline gives CDR1 GTSNPN, CDR2 SVGIG (reference sequence). The CDR3 totals 14 residues. Trimming left V 3 bases short and J 8 bases short, with 19 bases between. The CDR3 reads CAWRGVPGNDGYTF. CDR3 DNA sequence: TGTGCCTGGAGGGGGGTTCCGGGAAATGACGGCTACACCTTC. Using reference TRBV30 and TRBJ1-2 for the parts outside the CDR3, the full variable domain is SQTIHQWPATLVQPVGSPLSLECTVEGTSNPNLYWYRQAAGRGLQLLFYSVGIGQISSEVPQNLSASRPQDRQFILSSKKLLLSDSGFYLCAWRGVPGNDGYTFGSGTRLTVV.

This chain links TRBV18 with TRBJ1-1, with D maybe TRBD1 (6 bases). CDR3 length: 16 amino acids. V was cut by 3 bases and J by 6 bases, with 20 bases left in between. Germline CDR1 and CDR2: KGHSH and LQKENI. Here the CDR3 DNA reads TGTGCCAGCTCACCCACGGACGATCGGGACAACGCTGAAGCTTTCTTT. This sequence encodes CASSPTDDRDNAEAFF.

This clonotype has at least ten counts. The V call is TRBV18, the J call TRBJ2-7, with D unresolved. Trimming shortened V by 0 bases and J by 5 bases, and 5 bases separated the two germline ends. CDR1 is KGHSH, CDR2 LQKENI, per germline. This CDR3 is 12 amino acids long. This CDR3 is CASSPPTNEQYF. In DNA, the CDR3 is TGTGCCAGCTCACCACCCACTAACGAGCAGTACTTC.

The rearrangement links TRBV6-6 to TRBJ2-1; 9 positions match TRBD2. Germline V gene lookup returns CDR1 MNHNY and CDR2 SVGAGI (reference sequence). With 10 bases clipped from V and 0 bases from J, the junction kept 4 bases outside the gene matches. This CDR3 has 14 residues. CDR3 sequence reads: CATDSGSSYNEQFF. The CDR3 region has the DNA TGTGCCACCGATAGCGGGAGCTCCTACAATGAGCAGTTCTTC.

In this sample, this clonotype turned up many times. The rearrangement joins TRBV6-5 to TRBJ2-7, with TRBD1 as a possible D gene (6 bases). Germline V CDR1 and CDR2: MNHEY, SVGAGI. The V end was cut by 6 bases, the J end by 3 bases, with 12 bases between. The CDR3 is 13 amino acids. CDR3 nucleotides: TGTGCCAGCAGGAGAGGGGGTATCTACGAGCAGTACTTC. Translated: CASRRGGIYEQYF.

For this clonotype: The junction departs from germline at one end; a sequencing error may be responsible. The chain links TRBV7-2 to TRBJ2-4, with 9 bases fitting TRBD1. The DNA end lines up better with TRBJ2-7; the J call may be wrong. Germline V gene data show CDR1 as SGHTA and CDR2 as FQGNSA. The CDR3 totals 15 residues. The CDR3 spells CACSLYRGLTYEQYF. CDR3 DNA: TGTGCCTGCAGCCTGTACAGGGGGCTGACCTACGAGCAGTACTTC.

The chain carries TRBV5-1 and TRBJ2-7, with 10 bases aligning to TRBD2. Germline CDR1 SGHRS, CDR2 YFSETQ. Trimming at V came to 4 bases and at J to 2 bases, leaving 6 bases not matched to a gene. This CDR3 has 15 residues. The CDR3 region has the DNA TGCGCCAGCAGCGGGGGGACTAGCGCCGCCTACGAGCAGTACTTC. Amino acids: CASSGGTSAAYEQYF.